The TCR beta chain described here comes from a study of control samples from healthy donors and cancer patients. The CDR3 covers 15 residues. Per the germline V gene, CDR1 is LNHDA and CDR2 is SQIVND (reference sequence). With 4 bases removed from V and 7 bases from J, the gap between germline ends came to 17 bases. Produced via immunoSEQ multiplex PCR; TCRdb's table is partial and in-frame only. The sample has some 150,000 clones; 90% to 95% are singletons. The sequencing input was PBMCs. This rearrangement joins TRBV19 to TRBJ2-1; weak D call: TRBD2 (7 bases). This clonotype originated in a man aged 55 to 70 with colorectal cancer. The CDR3: CASSTLQRGANEQFF. In DNA form, the CDR3 reads TGTGCCAGTAGTACCCTCCAACGGGGGGCTAATGAGCAGTTCTTC.